This T cell receptor beta chain was identified in a study of control samples from healthy donors and cancer patients. Only in-frame clones appear in the TCRdb table, and some are missing; sequencing was by immunoSEQ multiplex PCR. The data hold roughly 99,000 clones, with roughly four fifths observed a single time. The receptor's source is a man in his 60s in good health. Sequencing was done on a sample of blood.

CDR3 in DNA: TGTGCTAGTGGTTTGGATATGAGGTACAATGAGCAGTTCTTC. Protein sequence: CASGLDMRYNEQFF. The V call is TRBV12-5, the J call TRBJ2-1; D gene uncertain. The V and J ends lost 1 base and 4 bases respectively, with 8 bases between them. The germline V gene has CDR1 LGHNT and CDR2 FRNRAP. CDR3 length: 14 amino acids.